Listed below are T cell receptor beta chains from one sample, sequenced in a study of tumor and adjacent non-tumor tissue in lung cancer. TCRdb ran MiXCR on the multiplex PCR reads and lists one entry per CDR3 protein. The sample has 80,000 to 100,000 distinct CDR3 sequences, approximately 80% seen once. The material sequenced was distant non-tumor lung tissue. These receptors were taken from a man in his 60s with small cell lung cancer. The CDR3 runs from the conserved cysteine through the conserved F or W. Fields, in order: V gene, J gene, D gene, clone size, CDR3 DNA, CDR3 protein. A D gene is named only where the DNA matches it firmly. Some rows mark clone size as missing; the rest say once, few, many or name a class of expanded clone.

v_gene: TRBV11-1; j_gene: TRBJ2-3; d_gene: NA; abundance: NA; CDR3nt: TGTTCCATCAGCTCCGGACTAGGGGGAGGGCCGGTGGCGGATACGCAGTTTTTT; CDR3aa: CSISSGLGGGPVADTQFF
v_gene: TRBV10-3; j_gene: TRBJ1-1; d_gene: NA; abundance: many; CDR3nt: TGTGCCATCAGCCCCCCGGGTAAAGCATGGGAAGCTTTCTTT; CDR3aa: CAISPPGKAWEAFF
v_gene: TRBV13; j_gene: TRBJ1-6; d_gene: NA; abundance: NA; CDR3nt: TGTGCCAGCAGCCAAAGCGACGGAAGCTCATATAATTCACACCTCCACTTT; CDR3aa: CASSQSDGSSYNSHLHF
v_gene: TRBV6-5; j_gene: TRBJ2-7; d_gene: NA; abundance: NA; CDR3nt: TGTGCCAGCAGCCTGATGCCACCACAGTGCGGGTCCTACGAGCAGTACTTC; CDR3aa: CASSLMPPQCGSYEQYF
v_gene: TRBV6-2/TRBV6-3; j_gene: TRBJ2-7; d_gene: TRBD1; abundance: NA; CDR3nt: TGTGCCAGCAGATGGGACAGTTCCTATGAGCAGTACTTC; CDR3aa: CASRWDSSYEQYF
v_gene: TRBV6-2/TRBV6-3; j_gene: TRBJ2-5; d_gene: NA; abundance: many; CDR3nt: TGTGCCAGCAGTTATCAGGACTACCTCCAAGAGACCCAGTACTTC; CDR3aa: CASSYQDYLQETQYF
v_gene: TRBV20-1; j_gene: TRBJ1-1; d_gene: NA; abundance: NA; CDR3nt: TGCAGTGCTAGTAGCATAGGGGGATACACTGAAGCTTTCTTT; CDR3aa: CSASSIGGYTEAFF
v_gene: TRBV7-3; j_gene: TRBJ2-6; d_gene: NA; abundance: NA; CDR3nt: TGTGCCAGCAGCTTGCTTGGTCCTAGGACTATCTCTGGGGCCAACGTCCTGACTTTC; CDR3aa: CASSLLGPRTISGANVLTF
v_gene: TRBV6-2/TRBV6-3; j_gene: TRBJ1-1; d_gene: NA; abundance: few; CDR3nt: TGTGCTAGCAGACTGGACAGCTTCACTGAAGTTTTCTTT; CDR3aa: CASRLDSFTEVFF
v_gene: TRBV11-1; j_gene: TRBJ2-1; d_gene: NA; abundance: NA; CDR3nt: TGTGCCAGCAGCTCAGAATCGAGGACTAACGTGAATGGTAATGAGCAGTTCTTC; CDR3aa: CASSSESRTNVNGNEQFF
v_gene: TRBV6-1; j_gene: TRBJ2-3; d_gene: NA; abundance: few; CDR3nt: TGTGCCAACAGTGCTGTAGGGTCTGGGTCCGATACGCAGTATTTT; CDR3aa: CANSAVGSGSDTQYF
v_gene: TRBV12-3/TRBV12-4; j_gene: TRBJ1-5; d_gene: TRBD1; abundance: once; CDR3nt: TGTGCTAGCAGTTTAAGGACAGGGAACAATCAGCCCCAGCATTTT; CDR3aa: CASSLRTGNNQPQHF
v_gene: TRBV11-3; j_gene: TRBJ2-2; d_gene: NA; abundance: few; CDR3nt: TGTGCCATCCCGGTTAACGGGGGTAGCCGGGAGCTGTTTTTT; CDR3aa: CAIPVNGGSRELFF
v_gene: TRBV11-2; j_gene: TRBJ2-3; d_gene: NA; abundance: NA; CDR3nt: TGTATCAGCAGAACGGGCCTAGAGGGAGAAGATACGCAGTATTTT; CDR3aa: CISRTGLEGEDTQYF
v_gene: TRBV11-1; j_gene: TRBJ2-7; d_gene: TRBD1; abundance: NA; CDR3nt: TGTGCCAGCAGCACGGACAGGGGTGGAGATCAGTACTTC; CDR3aa: CASSTDRGGDQYF
v_gene: TRBV11-3; j_gene: TRBJ2-1; d_gene: NA; abundance: NA; CDR3nt: TGTGCCAACAGTGCGTACACTAACAATGAACAGTTCTTC; CDR3aa: CANSAYTNNEQFF
v_gene: TRBV11-3; j_gene: TRBJ2-1; d_gene: NA; abundance: NA; CDR3nt: TGTGCCAGCAGCTTGTCGGGAGACGACAATGAGCAGTTCTTC; CDR3aa: CASSLSGDDNEQFF
v_gene: TRBV5-1; j_gene: TRBJ2-7; d_gene: TRBD1; abundance: NA; CDR3nt: TGCGCCAGCAGCTCGGGGAGACAGGGGGTCGAGCAGTACTTC; CDR3aa: CASSSGRQGVEQYF
v_gene: TRBV5-4; j_gene: TRBJ2-3; d_gene: NA; abundance: NA; CDR3nt: TGTGTCAGCAGCCAAGGGGGAGATACGCAGTATTTT; CDR3aa: CVSSQGGDTQYF
v_gene: TRBV11-2; j_gene: TRBJ2-3; d_gene: NA; abundance: NA; CDR3nt: TGTGCCAGCAGCTTAGGAGGGCCAGATACGCTGTATTTT; CDR3aa: CASSLGGPDTLYF
v_gene: TRBV4-1; j_gene: TRBJ1-4; d_gene: NA; abundance: NA; CDR3nt: TGCGCCAACAGCCAAGTGGGGGAGGTAAATAATGAAAAACTGTTTTTT; CDR3aa: CANSQVGEVNNEKLFF
v_gene: TRBV4-2; j_gene: TRBJ2-1; d_gene: NA; abundance: once; CDR3nt: TGTGCCAGCAGCCAAGACTTAGCCGGGAGAGGGTACAATGAGCAGTTCTTC; CDR3aa: CASSQDLAGRGYNEQFF
v_gene: TRBV6-5; j_gene: TRBJ1-6; d_gene: NA; abundance: NA; CDR3nt: TGTGCCCGCAGTTACGGGGTCTATAATTCACCCCTCTACTTT; CDR3aa: CARSYGVYNSPLYF
v_gene: TRBV12-3/TRBV12-4; j_gene: TRBJ2-3; d_gene: TRBD2; abundance: NA; CDR3nt: TGTGCCAGCCGGACTAGCGGGAGTTCCACAGATACACAGTATTTT; CDR3aa: CASRTSGSSTDTQYF
v_gene: TRBV6-1; j_gene: TRBJ2-3; d_gene: NA; abundance: NA; CDR3nt: TGTGCCAGGAGTGACAGGAGGGATGTGGATACGCAGTATTTT; CDR3aa: CARSDRRDVDTQYF
v_gene: TRBV7-3; j_gene: TRBJ2-1; d_gene: TRBD2; abundance: NA; CDR3nt: TGTGCCAGCAGCCCAGGAGCGGGGGGGATGGAGCAGTTCTTC; CDR3aa: CASSPGAGGMEQFF
v_gene: TRBV4-2; j_gene: TRBJ1-2; d_gene: NA; abundance: NA; CDR3nt: TGTGCCAGCAGCCTAGAGAGAGGGACGTCCTATGGTGGCCACACCTTC; CDR3aa: CASSLERGTSYGGHTF
v_gene: TRBV6-1; j_gene: TRBJ2-2; d_gene: NA; abundance: NA; CDR3nt: TGTGCCAACAGGGAGGGACTCATGCATGGGGAGCTGTTTTTT; CDR3aa: CANREGLMHGELFF
v_gene: TRBV11-1; j_gene: TRBJ2-7; d_gene: TRBD2; abundance: NA; CDR3nt: TGTGCCAGCAGCAGGATTAGCGGGACGGCAGGCGAGCAGTACTTC; CDR3aa: CASSRISGTAGEQYF
v_gene: TRBV12-3/TRBV12-4; j_gene: TRBJ2-2; d_gene: TRBD2; abundance: NA; CDR3nt: TGTGCTAGCAGTCCCGAGACTAGCGCGTCCGGGGAGCTGTTTTTT; CDR3aa: CASSPETSASGELFF
v_gene: TRBV6-1; j_gene: TRBJ2-1; d_gene: NA; abundance: NA; CDR3nt: TGTGCCAGCAGTGAATGGAGTATCAGCTCCTACAATGAGCTGTTCTTC; CDR3aa: CASSEWSISSYNELFF
v_gene: TRBV12-3/TRBV12-4; j_gene: TRBJ2-1; d_gene: NA; abundance: NA; CDR3nt: TGTACCAGCAGTTTCCGCGCCCTCGCGGATGAGCAGTTCTTC; CDR3aa: CTSSFRALADEQFF
v_gene: TRBV7-9; j_gene: TRBJ2-5; d_gene: TRBD2; abundance: NA; CDR3nt: TGTGCGAGCACCCCGGGACTAGCGTTTGGTGTGAAAGAGACCCAGTACTTC; CDR3aa: CASTPGLAFGVKETQYF
v_gene: TRBV11-2; j_gene: TRBJ2-1; d_gene: NA; abundance: NA; CDR3nt: TGTGCCAGCAACTTAGGGCGCAACAATGAGCAGATCTTC; CDR3aa: CASNLGRNNEQIF
v_gene: TRBV4-1; j_gene: TRBJ2-1; d_gene: TRBD2; abundance: NA; CDR3nt: TGCGCCATCGACCCTCGTGGTAGCGGGACCTTGATGGAGCAGTTCTTC; CDR3aa: CAIDPRGSGTLMEQFF
v_gene: TRBV11-2; j_gene: TRBJ2-3; d_gene: NA; abundance: few; CDR3nt: TGTGCCAGCAGCCTAGAAACGGGGGTACATACGCAGTACTTT; CDR3aa: CASSLETGVHTQYF
v_gene: TRBV4-1; j_gene: TRBJ2-1; d_gene: NA; abundance: NA; CDR3nt: TGCACTAGCAGCTGGGCGGGGAGTTCCTACAATGAGCAGTTCTTC; CDR3aa: CTSSWAGSSYNEQFF
v_gene: TRBV10-3; j_gene: TRBJ2-4; d_gene: NA; abundance: many; CDR3nt: TGTGCCATCAGGGCAGATGGCGACATTCAGTACTTC; CDR3aa: CAIRADGDIQYF
v_gene: TRBV20-1; j_gene: TRBJ2-3; d_gene: NA; abundance: many; CDR3nt: TGCAGTGCTAGTGGGCGGAGATACACAGATACGCAGTATTTT; CDR3aa: CSASGRRYTDTQYF
v_gene: TRBV28; j_gene: TRBJ2-5; d_gene: NA; abundance: NA; CDR3nt: TGTACCAGTATTCGGGGTTCCCGAGGGGAAGAGACCCAGTACTTC; CDR3aa: CTSIRGSRGEETQYF
v_gene: TRBV6-1; j_gene: TRBJ2-1; d_gene: TRBD1; abundance: NA; CDR3nt: TGCGCCAGCAGACAAAGTGGACAGGGCAATAAGCAGTTCTTC; CDR3aa: CASRQSGQGNKQFF
v_gene: TRBV6-5; j_gene: TRBJ2-3; d_gene: TRBD2; abundance: NA; CDR3nt: TGTGCCAGCAGTTACATACTAGCGGGAGTGGGGAGCACAGGTACGCAGTATTTT; CDR3aa: CASSYILAGVGSTGTQYF
v_gene: TRBV20-1; j_gene: TRBJ2-1; d_gene: NA; abundance: NA; CDR3nt: TGCAGTGCTAGGAGGACTACCGAGATTGAGCAGTTCTTC; CDR3aa: CSARRTTEIEQFF
v_gene: TRBV12-3/TRBV12-4; j_gene: TRBJ2-2; d_gene: NA; abundance: NA; CDR3nt: TGTGTCAGCACCTTGGGGGTAGCGGTTTCCGGGGATCTGTTTTTT; CDR3aa: CVSTLGVAVSGDLFF
v_gene: TRBV4-1; j_gene: TRBJ2-1; d_gene: TRBD2; abundance: many; CDR3nt: TGCGCCAGCAGCCAAACCGGGACTAGGGGTAATGAGCAGTTCTTC; CDR3aa: CASSQTGTRGNEQFF
v_gene: TRBV6-2/TRBV6-3; j_gene: TRBJ2-6; d_gene: NA; abundance: NA; CDR3nt: TGTGCCAGCAGTTGCGAGGGAACTGGGACCAACGTCCTGACTTTC; CDR3aa: CASSCEGTGTNVLTF
v_gene: TRBV19; j_gene: TRBJ1-5; d_gene: NA; abundance: NA; CDR3nt: TGTGCCAGTAGCCTAACGACCCTAATCAATCAGCCCCAGCATTTT; CDR3aa: CASSLTTLINQPQHF
v_gene: TRBV6-1; j_gene: TRBJ2-2; d_gene: TRBD1; abundance: many; CDR3nt: TGTGCCAGCAGTGATTGGTCGCAGGGGGCTCGGATCGGGGAGCTGTTTTTT; CDR3aa: CASSDWSQGARIGELFF
v_gene: TRBV11-3; j_gene: TRBJ2-3; d_gene: NA; abundance: NA; CDR3nt: TGTGCCAGCTTAGAGGGGATAGGAGATACGCAGTATTTT; CDR3aa: CASLEGIGDTQYF
v_gene: TRBV7-6; j_gene: TRBJ2-1; d_gene: TRBD2; abundance: NA; CDR3nt: TGTGCCAGCAGCCCAGCGGGAGGAGCGCAGAATGAGCAGTTCTTC; CDR3aa: CASSPAGGAQNEQFF